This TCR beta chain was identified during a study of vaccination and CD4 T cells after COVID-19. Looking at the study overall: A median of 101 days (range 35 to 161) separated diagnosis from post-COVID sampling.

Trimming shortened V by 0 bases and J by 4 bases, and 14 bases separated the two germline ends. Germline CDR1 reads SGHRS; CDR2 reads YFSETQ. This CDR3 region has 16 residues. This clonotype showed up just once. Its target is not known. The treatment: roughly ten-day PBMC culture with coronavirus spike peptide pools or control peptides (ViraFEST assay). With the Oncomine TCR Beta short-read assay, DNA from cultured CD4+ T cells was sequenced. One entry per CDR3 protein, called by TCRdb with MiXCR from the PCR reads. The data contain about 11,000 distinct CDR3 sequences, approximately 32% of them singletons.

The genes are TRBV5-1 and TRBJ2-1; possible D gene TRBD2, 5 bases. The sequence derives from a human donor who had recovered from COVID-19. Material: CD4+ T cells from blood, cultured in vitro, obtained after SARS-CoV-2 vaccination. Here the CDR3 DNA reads TGCGCCAGCAGCTTGGTTTCGGGGTCCGGATACAATGAGCAGTTCTTC. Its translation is CASSLVSGSGYNEQFF.